This T cell receptor beta chain is from a study of identical twins. Findings and limits, study-wide: Sequences that were out-of-frame, alpha and twin-shared displayed an excess of low generation probability. The conclusions drew on cross-sectional statistical analysis instead of tracking the same donors. Twins showed weaker excess sharing in their beta out-of-frame sequences.

TCRdb ran MiXCR on the 5' RACE reads and lists one entry per CDR3 protein. Among fewer than 550,000 distinct CDR3 sequences listed, 12% to 15% were seen once. This clonotype was observed many times. The antigen remains unidentified. Trimming took 4 bases from V and 3 from J; bases not matched to a gene: 12. The germline V gene encodes CDR1 MDHEN and CDR2 SYDVKM. The CDR3 has 17 residues. The same specimen was also included in a second study, on yellow fever vaccine responses in identical twins. That work states: Twins' vaccine T cell response reportedly gave the appearance of partial convergence and partial personalization.

The sequenced sample consisted of CD4+ T cells sorted from blood. This sequence joins TRBV28 and TRBJ2-1; 7 bases line up with TRBD2. The sequence was obtained from a young woman in good health. The CDR3 is CASSSQAGREFYNEQFF. The CDR3 DNA reads as TGTGCCAGCAGTTCCCAGGCGGGGCGGGAGTTCTACAATGAGCAGTTCTTC.